The rows below give T cell receptor beta chains drawn from one sample of a study of T cell changes during pregnancy in multiple sclerosis. Profiling relied on immunoSEQ multiplex PCR, and the TCRdb table lists in-frame clones only, not all of them. The repertoire has about 2,200 clones, around 80% of them found once; the top ten carry about two fifths. The material sequenced was CD4+ T cells from PBMCs (not recorded whether the cells were cultured). All receptors derive from a female patient with multiple sclerosis, enrolled in a pregnancy study. Some clones in this sample may be carry-over from other donors' samples. CDR3s include the opening cysteine and the closing phenylalanine or tryptophan. The order of the fields is V gene, D gene, clone size, J gene, CDR3 protein, CDR3 DNA. A D gene is named only where the DNA matches it firmly. Rows give clone size only sometimes, using once, few, many, or a class for an expanded clone.

>TRBV28|-|-|TRBJ1-2
CASSLDLNYGYTF
TGTGCCAGCAGTCTAGATCTTAACTATGGCTACACCTTC
>TRBV7-9|-|-|TRBJ1-1
CASSGGRATEAFF
TGTGCCAGCAGCGGGGGGCGAGCCACTGAAGCTTTCTTT
>TRBV4-3|-|-|TRBJ2-7
CASSQDFPGTNEQYF
TGCGCCAGCAGCCAAGATTTCCCGGGGACCAACGAGCAGTACTTC
>TRBV2|TRBD1|-|TRBJ2-3
CASSDPPGTGWDTQYF
TGTGCCAGCAGTGACCCCCCCGGGACAGGGTGGGATACGCAGTATTTT
>TRBV9|-|-|TRBJ2-5
CASSVARDLTQYF
TGTGCCAGCAGCGTCGCTAGGGACTTGACCCAGTACTTC
>TRBV5-1|TRBD2|large|TRBJ2-3
CASSLDLAATDTQYF
TGCGCCAGCAGCTTGGATCTAGCGGCTACAGATACGCAGTATTTT
>TRBV6-6|TRBD2|-|TRBJ2-7
CASSYSSGADYEQYF
TGTGCCAGCAGTTACTCGAGCGGGGCCGACTACGAGCAGTACTTC
>TRBV6-5|TRBD1|-|TRBJ1-4
CAAVTAAGGSEKLFF
TGTGCAGCAGTTACCGCCGCAGGGGGAAGTGAAAAACTGTTTTTT
>TRBV19|-|once|TRBJ1-2
CASSIGTAGTHYGYTF
TGTGCCAGTAGTATAGGGACAGCAGGGACGCACTATGGCTACACCTTC
>TRBV30|-|-|TRBJ1-3
CAWSLRVRGNTIYF
TGTGCCTGGAGTCTCAGGGTTCGGGGAAACACCATATATTTT
>TRBV10-3|-|once|TRBJ2-3
CATGSRADTQYF
TGTGCCACGGGGTCTAGAGCAGATACGCAGTATTTT
>TRBV5-4|TRBD1|-|TRBJ2-5
CASSSERSGGRETQYF
TGTGCCAGCAGCTCAGAAAGATCAGGGGGACGTGAGACCCAGTACTTC
>TRBV19|-|-|TRBJ1-4
CASSSTGNEKLFF
TGTGCCAGTAGTAGCACGGGGAATGAAAAACTGTTTTTT
>TRBV4-2|TRBD1|-|TRBJ1-1
CASSQTGVGTEAFF
TGTGCCAGCAGCCAAACAGGGGTTGGGACTGAAGCTTTCTTT
>TRBV19|-|-|TRBJ2-6
CASSSLVTNHKGANVLTF
TGTGCCAGTAGTTCTTTGGTGACAAATCACAAAGGGGCCAACGTCCTGACTTTC
>TRBV5-1|-|-|TRBJ1-1
CASSLERDGAEAFF
TGCGCCAGCAGCTTGGAAAGGGACGGGGCTGAAGCTTTCTTT
>TRBV6-5|TRBD2|-|TRBJ2-2
CASSYSGSGGTGELFF
TGTGCCAGCAGTTACTCGGGTAGCGGGGGCACCGGGGAGCTGTTTTTT
>TRBV7-1|-|-|TRBJ1-2
CASSCLDYEGKTYGYTF
TGTGCCAGCAGCTGTCTTGATTACGAGGGAAAGACCTATGGCTACACCTTC
>TRBV18|TRBD1|-|TRBJ1-5
CASSPGTGGSGNQPQHF
TGTGCCAGCTCACCCGGGACAGGGGGCAGTGGCAATCAGCCCCAGCATTTT
>TRBV19|-|few|TRBJ1-4
CASSIVRGEKLFF
TGTGCCAGTAGTATCGTCAGGGGTGAAAAACTGTTTTTT
>TRBV11-2|-|large|TRBJ2-2
CASSLVVMGTGELFF
TGTGCCAGCAGCTTAGTCGTGATGGGCACCGGGGAGCTGTTTTTT
>TRBV9|-|-|TRBJ2-6
CASSGVGASPGANVLTF
TGTGCCAGCAGCGGCGTCGGGGCGAGTCCCGGGGCCAACGTCCTGACTTTC
>TRBV21-1|-|-|TRBJ2-2
CASSKDRTVLGNTGELFF
TGTGCCAGCAGCAAAGACAGGACAGTCCTAGGGAACACCGGGGAGCTGTTTTTT
>TRBV9|TRBD1|large|TRBJ1-4
CASSARTGNEKLFF
TGTGCCAGCAGCGCCAGGACAGGGAACGAAAAACTGTTTTTT
>TRBV10-3|-|once|TRBJ1-1
CAISESTPAVTEAFF
TGTGCCATCAGTGAGTCCACTCCAGCTGTGACTGAAGCTTTCTTT
>TRBV18|-|-|TRBJ2-2
CASSPTGELFF
TGTGCCAGCTCACCAACCGGGGAGCTGTTTTTT
>TRBV6-1|-|-|TRBJ1-2
CASSYQGGVSYGYTF
TGTGCCAGCAGCTACCAGGGAGGAGTATCCTATGGCTACACCTTC
>TRBV7-3|-|medium-sized|TRBJ2-2
CASSLGTGTGELFF
TGTGCCAGCAGCTTAGGAACCGGTACCGGGGAGCTGTTTTTT
>TRBV19|-|few|TRBJ1-4
CASSRTAYNEKLFF
TGTGCCAGTAGCAGGACAGCCTATAATGAAAAACTGTTTTTT
>TRBV7-3|-|-|TRBJ1-3
CANYQAPRGQTWRNTIYF
TGTGCCAACTACCAAGCGCCCAGGGGACAAACCTGGAGAAACACCATATATTTT
>TRBV15|-|-|TRBJ1-5
CATSRGRWEQQGDQPQHF
TGTGCCACCAGCAGAGGTAGGTGGGAGCAGCAGGGCGATCAGCCCCAGCATTTT
>TRBV5-6|-|once|TRBJ1-5
CASRGQNSNQPQHF
TGTGCCAGCAGGGGCCAAAATAGCAATCAGCCCCAGCATTTT
>TRBV6-5|-|large|TRBJ1-2
CASTQGTAYGYTF
TGTGCCAGCACCCAGGGGACGGCTTATGGCTACACCTTC
>TRBV5-1|-|-|TRBJ2-2
CASSLRRGTNTTGELFF
TGCGCCAGCAGCTTGCGCCGAGGGACCAACACAACCGGGGAGCTGTTTTTT
>TRBV5-5|TRBD2|once|TRBJ2-1
CASSLPQGTSGGHEQFF
TGTGCCAGCAGCTTGCCCCAAGGGACTAGCGGGGGACATGAGCAGTTCTTC
>TRBV4-1|-|-|TRBJ1-2
CASSRTCQNRKTYGYTF
TGCGCCAGCAGCCGCACGTGCCAGAACCGAAAGACCTATGGCTACACCTTC
>TRBV6-5|-|once|TRBJ1-2
CASSYHHRQDARYTF
TGTGCCAGCAGTTACCACCATCGACAGGATGCGCGCTACACCTTC
>TRBV5-4|-|-|TRBJ2-5
CASSQTSSAETQYF
TGTGCCAGCAGCCAAACTTCTAGCGCGGAGACCCAGTACTTC
>TRBV5-4|-|-|TRBJ1-6
CASSDNSASYNSPLHF
TGTGCCAGCAGCGATAACAGTGCCTCCTATAATTCACCCCTCCACTTT
>TRBV2|-|-|TRBJ2-6
CASSLAPGANVLTF
TGTGCCAGCAGCTTAGCTCCTGGGGCCAACGTCCTGACTTTC
>TRBV6-6|-|-|TRBJ2-7
CASSYFSTGGLHEQYF
TGTGCCAGCAGTTACTTTTCGACAGGTGGGCTCCACGAGCAGTACTTC
>TRBV2|-|-|TRBJ1-3
CASGISGNTIYF
TGTGCCAGCGGGATCTCTGGAAACACCATATATTTT